A selection of T cell receptor beta chains follows, all from one sample in a study of blood T cell repertoires in COVID-19. TCRdb's copy holds only in-frame clones and misses some; the assay was immunoSEQ multiplex PCR. The table shows roughly 120,000 clones, with 80% to 90% occurring only once. Sequenced material: peripheral blood. The receptors here all came from a woman in her forties or fifties with active or convalescent COVID-19. The CDR3 runs from the conserved cysteine through the conserved F or W. A D gene is named only where the DNA matches it firmly. Clone size, where shown, is once, few, many, or a class for clones that have expanded.

cdr3_aa,cdr3_nt,v_call,clone_size,d_call,j_call
CASSLAGLNTGELFF,TGTGCCAGCAGCTTGGCAGGACTGAACACCGGGGAGCTGTTTTTT,TRBV5-6,.,.,TRBJ2-2
CASSQSPTGEGTDTQYF,TGCGCCAGCAGCCAATCTCCGACAGGGGAGGGCACAGATACGCAGTATTTT,TRBV4-3,.,TRBD1,TRBJ2-3
CASSPTHRGLFF,TGCGCCAGCAGCCCGACTCACAGGGGGCTGTTTTTT,TRBV5-1,few,TRBD1,TRBJ2-2
CASSSQMNTEAFF,TGTGCCAGCAGCTCACAGATGAACACTGAAGCTTTCTTT,TRBV7-9,.,.,TRBJ1-1
CASSLGGPKETQYF,TGTGCCAGCAGCTTAGGTGGGCCCAAAGAGACCCAGTACTTC,TRBV7-3,.,.,TRBJ2-5
CSASNSREGHSYEQYF,TGCAGTGCTAGTAACTCGCGGGAGGGTCACTCCTACGAGCAGTACTTC,TRBV20-1,.,TRBD2,TRBJ2-7
CASSLTGDQPQHF,TGTGCCAGCAGTTTAACGGGGGATCAGCCCCAGCATTTT,TRBV12-3/TRBV12-4,.,.,TRBJ1-5
CASSLPGLANTDTQYF,TGCGCCAGCAGCTTGCCGGGACTAGCGAACACAGATACGCAGTATTTT,TRBV5-1,.,TRBD2,TRBJ2-3
CASSQEDFTDTQYF,TGTGCCAGCAGCCAAGAAGACTTCACAGATACGCAGTATTTT,TRBV4-2,.,.,TRBJ2-3
CASSLSVRELFF,TGTGCCAGCAGTTTATCAGTGAGGGAGCTGTTTTTT,TRBV12-3/TRBV12-4,.,.,TRBJ2-2
CASSFRQAGTEAFF,TGTGCCAGCAGTTTTCGACAGGCCGGCACTGAAGCTTTCTTT,TRBV28,.,.,TRBJ1-1